The rows below give T cell receptor beta chains drawn from one sample of a study of T-cell memory formation after mild COVID-19. In TCRdb, the 5' RACE reads were re-called with MiXCR into one record per CDR3 protein. Of approximately 99,000 distinct CDR3 sequences in the sample, 18% were seen once. The sample was PBMCs or a T cell subset sorted from them (not recorded which). These receptors all stem from a man aged 18 to 30 who had mild COVID-19 (a few samples of this study predate the infection). Cell type and time point are not known. Both conserved end residues are part of each CDR3. D genes are given only for firm matches. Clone size appears in some rows only: once, few, many, or a class for an expanded clone.

. | . | TRBJ2-5 | TRBV5-1 | CASSLAGDSAETQYF | TGCGCCAGCAGCTTAGCAGGGGATAGTGCAGAGACCCAGTACTTC
TRBD1 | few | TRBJ1-2 | TRBV12-3/TRBV12-4 | CASSFNPGQGAGGYTF | TGTGCCAGCAGTTTTAACCCCGGACAGGGGGCGGGTGGCTACACCTTC
TRBD2 | . | TRBJ2-2 | TRBV2 | CASRSGGVAGELFF | TGTGCCAGCAGATCGGGGGGAGTAGCCGGGGAGCTGTTTTTT
TRBD1 | . | TRBJ1-1 | TRBV2 | CASSSQGAEAFF | TGTGCCAGCAGTTCACAGGGGGCTGAAGCTTTCTTT
TRBD2 | . | TRBJ2-1 | TRBV5-1 | CASSPPASGGWLEQFF | TGCGCCAGCAGCCCACCCGCTAGCGGGGGATGGCTTGAGCAGTTCTTC
. | few | TRBJ1-5 | TRBV6-6 | CASSYQDGNQPQHF | TGTGCCAGCAGTTACCAGGACGGCAATCAGCCCCAGCATTTT
. | few | TRBJ1-1 | TRBV5-1 | CASSLEPTGNTEAFF | TGCGCCAGCAGCTTGGAGCCGACAGGGAACACTGAAGCTTTCTTT
. | . | TRBJ2-5 | TRBV5-6 | CASSLSGEETQYF | TGTGCCAGCAGCTTGTCAGGGGAAGAGACCCAGTACTTC
. | . | TRBJ1-2 | TRBV11-2 | CASRSPGGRSYGYTF | TGTGCCAGCAGGTCGCCGGGGGGTCGGAGCTATGGCTACACCTTC
. | . | TRBJ2-2 | TRBV4-2 | CASSQEGARGNTGELFF | TGTGCCAGCAGCCAAGAGGGTGCGCGGGGGAACACCGGGGAGCTGTTTTTT
TRBD2 | . | TRBJ2-5 | TRBV20-1 | CSARLTSGDQETQYF | TGCAGTGCTAGGTTGACTAGCGGGGACCAAGAGACCCAGTACTTC
. | once | TRBJ2-3 | TRBV12-3/TRBV12-4 | CASSLQAQSSDTQYF | TGTGCCAGCAGTTTACAGGCACAGTCCTCAGATACGCAGTATTTT
. | few | TRBJ2-2 | TRBV7-9 | CASSSRGQGRNTGELFF | TGTGCCAGCAGCTCCAGAGGGCAGGGGCGAAACACCGGGGAGCTGTTTTTT
. | few | TRBJ2-7 | TRBV7-9 | CASSLAGTEYEQYF | TGTGCCAGCAGCTTAGCCGGGACGGAATACGAGCAGTACTTC
. | . | TRBJ2-7 | TRBV11-3 | CASSPAVGVGEQYF | TGTGCCAGCAGCCCAGCGGTCGGGGTAGGGGAGCAGTACTTC
TRBD2 | few | TRBJ2-1 | TRBV3-1 | CASSQNSGGNEQFF | TGTGCCAGCAGCCAAAATAGCGGGGGTAATGAGCAGTTCTTC
TRBD1 | many | TRBJ1-2 | TRBV3-1 | CASSRRGTGAYGYTF | TGTGCCAGCAGCCGAAGAGGGACAGGCGCTTATGGCTACACCTTC
. | . | TRBJ1-4 | TRBV28 | CASRSQGTNEKLFF | TGTGCCAGCAGGAGCCAGGGGACTAATGAAAAACTGTTTTTT
TRBD1 | few | TRBJ2-2 | TRBV5-1 | CASSFGTANTGELFF | TGCGCCAGCAGCTTCGGGACAGCGAACACCGGGGAGCTGTTTTTT
. | . | TRBJ2-7 | TRBV5-6 | CASSLGRVGEQYF | TGTGCCAGCAGCCTAGGACGGGTCGGCGAGCAGTACTTC
TRBD1 | few | TRBJ2-5 | TRBV20-1 | CSARVAQGVWETQYF | TGCAGTGCTAGAGTGGCGCAGGGGGTTTGGGAGACCCAGTACTTC
. | few | TRBJ1-1 | TRBV28 | CASSSPGTENTEAFF | TGTGCCAGCAGTTCGCCCGGGACCGAGAACACTGAAGCTTTCTTT
TRBD2 | many | TRBJ2-1 | TRBV6-2/TRBV6-3 | CASRKTGGPGEQFF | TGTGCCAGCAGAAAAACGGGGGGGCCGGGTGAGCAGTTCTTC
TRBD1 | . | TRBJ2-1 | TRBV6-5 | CASSYISGGPSYNEQFF | TGTGCCAGCAGTTACATTTCAGGGGGCCCATCCTACAATGAGCAGTTCTTC
TRBD2 | . | TRBJ2-5 | TRBV25-1 | CASSEGGAGETQYF | TGTGCCAGCAGTGAGGGAGGGGCCGGGGAGACCCAGTACTTC
. | . | TRBJ2-3 | TRBV7-3 | CASSSQSGGFDTQYF | TGTGCCAGCAGTTCCCAGTCGGGGGGCTTTGATACGCAGTATTTT
. | . | TRBJ2-2 | TRBV7-3 | CASSLQGGRNTGELFF | TGTGCCAGCAGCCTCCAAGGTGGCAGGAACACCGGGGAGCTGTTTTTT
. | . | TRBJ1-1 | TRBV12-3/TRBV12-4 | CASSGNPGTLRGTEAFF | TGTGCCAGCAGCGGGAACCCCGGGACATTAAGGGGCACTGAAGCTTTCTTT
. | . | TRBJ2-3 | TRBV20-1 | CSEASTSTDTQYF | TGCAGTGAAGCTAGCACGAGCACAGATACGCAGTATTTT
. | few | TRBJ2-1 | TRBV5-1 | CASSSHSYNEQFF | TGCGCCAGCAGCTCCCATTCCTACAATGAGCAGTTCTTC
. | few | TRBJ1-5 | TRBV10-3 | CAISQNDDSNQPQHF | TGTGCCATCAGTCAGAACGACGATAGCAATCAGCCCCAGCATTTT
TRBD1 | few | TRBJ2-7 | TRBV6-5 | CASSYSTGWTYEQYF | TGTGCCAGCAGTTACTCGACAGGGTGGACCTACGAGCAGTACTTC
TRBD1 | few | TRBJ2-7 | TRBV25-1 | CASSETGGAYEQYF | TGTGCCAGCAGTGAGACAGGGGGGGCCTACGAGCAGTACTTC
. | . | TRBJ1-4 | TRBV5-5 | CASSLAPDSEKLFF | TGTGCCAGCAGCTTGGCCCCGGACAGTGAAAAACTGTTTTTT
TRBD1 | . | TRBJ2-1 | TRBV5-1 | CASSTWDRGDNDNEQFF | TGCGCCAGCAGCACCTGGGACAGGGGGGATAACGACAATGAGCAGTTCTTC
TRBD2 | few | TRBJ2-5 | TRBV27 | CASSERTGTTCFF | TGTGCCAGCAGTGAACGTACCGGGACTACCTGCTTCTTC
. | few | TRBJ2-5 | TRBV2 | CASSGNPGFQETQYF | TGTGCCAGCAGTGGAAACCCGGGGTTCCAAGAGACCCAGTACTTC
. | few | TRBJ2-2 | TRBV5-1 | CASSLIGTGGGELFF | TGCGCCAGCAGCTTGATCGGGACCGGGGGCGGGGAGCTGTTTTTT
TRBD2 | few | TRBJ2-1 | TRBV10-3 | CAIRGTSGNNEQFF | TGTGCCATCAGGGGGACTAGCGGGAACAATGAGCAGTTCTTC
TRBD1 | . | TRBJ1-2 | TRBV6-6 | CASSNPGQGNYGYTF | TGTGCCAGCAGTAACCCCGGACAGGGGAACTATGGCTACACCTTC
. | few | TRBJ1-1 | TRBV2 | CASAQQNTEAFF | TGTGCCAGCGCACAGCAGAACACTGAAGCTTTCTTT
. | . | TRBJ1-2 | TRBV12-3/TRBV12-4 | CASSRGLVNYGYTF | TGTGCCAGCAGCCGCGGGTTGGTGAACTATGGCTACACCTTC
. | few | TRBJ2-3 | TRBV14 | CASSPLGQRTDTQYF | TGTGCCAGCAGCCCCCTTGGTCAACGCACAGATACGCAGTATTTT
TRBD1 | few | TRBJ1-2 | TRBV7-2 | CASSYTGGGYTF | TGTGCCAGCAGCTATACAGGGGGCGGCTACACCTTC
. | . | TRBJ1-1 | TRBV12-3/TRBV12-4 | CASSLGWERARTEAFF | TGTGCCAGCAGTTTGGGTTGGGAGCGGGCACGGACTGAAGCTTTCTTT
. | few | TRBJ1-1 | TRBV19 | CASSILFSEAFF | TGTGCCAGTAGTATTCTGTTTTCTGAAGCTTTCTTT
TRBD1 | few | TRBJ1-2 | TRBV2 | CASSARQGQNYGYTF | TGTGCCAGCAGTGCCCGACAGGGTCAGAACTATGGCTACACCTTC
TRBD2 | few | TRBJ2-1 | TRBV3-1 | CASRRLAGVEQFF | TGTGCCAGCAGGAGACTAGCGGGGGTTGAGCAGTTCTTC
. | few | TRBJ2-4 | TRBV28 | CASSLRGALAKNIQYF | TGTGCCAGCAGTTTACGGGGCGCACTAGCCAAAAACATTCAGTACTTC
. | few | TRBJ1-2 | TRBV20-1 | CSAMGGHGYTF | TGCAGTGCTATGGGGGGCCATGGCTACACCTTC
. | few | TRBJ2-5 | TRBV7-2 | CASSLSWVGETQYF | TGTGCCAGCAGCTTATCATGGGTTGGGGAGACCCAGTACTTC
. | . | TRBJ2-2 | TRBV3-1 | CASSPGTGRELFF | TGTGCCAGCAGCCCCGGAACAGGCAGGGAGCTGTTTTTT
. | . | TRBJ2-7 | TRBV12-3/TRBV12-4 | CASSPPGDYEQYF | TGTGCCAGCAGTCCTCCCGGGGATTACGAGCAGTACTTC
. | . | TRBJ2-6 | TRBV5-5 | CASSLLAPPNSGANVLTF | TGTGCCAGCAGCTTGCTCGCTCCTCCGAACTCTGGGGCCAACGTCCTGACTTTC
. | many | TRBJ2-2 | TRBV5-1 | CASSLVAPSGTGELFF | TGCGCCAGCAGCTTGGTAGCGCCTTCCGGCACCGGGGAGCTGTTTTTT